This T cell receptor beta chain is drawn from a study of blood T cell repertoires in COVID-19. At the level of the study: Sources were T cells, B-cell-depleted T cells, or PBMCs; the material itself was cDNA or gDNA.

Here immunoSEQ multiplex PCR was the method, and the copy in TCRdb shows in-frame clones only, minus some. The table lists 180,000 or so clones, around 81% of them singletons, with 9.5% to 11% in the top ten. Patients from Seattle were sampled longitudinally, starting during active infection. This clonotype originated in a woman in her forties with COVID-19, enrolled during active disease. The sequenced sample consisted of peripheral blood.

The CDR3 loop is CASSSGQGYTNEKLFF. In nucleotides, the CDR3 is TGTGCCAGCAGTTCCGGACAGGGTTACACTAATGAAAAACTGTTTTTT. This chain links TRBV5-4 with TRBJ1-4; 8 bases are shared with TRBD1. The junction had 8 bases not matched to a gene; V was cut back by 5 bases and J by 2 bases. This CDR3 region has 16 residues. CDR1 and CDR2 from the germline V gene are SGHNT and YYREEE (reference sequence).